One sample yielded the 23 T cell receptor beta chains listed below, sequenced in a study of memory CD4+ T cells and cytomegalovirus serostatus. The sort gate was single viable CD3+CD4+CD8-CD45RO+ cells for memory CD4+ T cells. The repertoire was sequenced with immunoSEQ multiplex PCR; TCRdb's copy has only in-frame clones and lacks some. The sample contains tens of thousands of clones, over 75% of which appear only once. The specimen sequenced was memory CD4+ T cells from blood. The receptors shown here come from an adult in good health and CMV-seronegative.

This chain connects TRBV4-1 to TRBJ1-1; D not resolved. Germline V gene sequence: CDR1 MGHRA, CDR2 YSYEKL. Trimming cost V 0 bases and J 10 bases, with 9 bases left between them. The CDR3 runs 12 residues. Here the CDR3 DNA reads TGCGCCAGCAGCCAAGAATGGGAGGTAGCTTTCTTT. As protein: CASSQEWEVAFF.

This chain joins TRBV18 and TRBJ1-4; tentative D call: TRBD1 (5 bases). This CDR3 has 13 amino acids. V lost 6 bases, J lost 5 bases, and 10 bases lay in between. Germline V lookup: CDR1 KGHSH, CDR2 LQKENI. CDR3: CASSGTENEKLFF. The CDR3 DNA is TGTGCCAGCTCCGGGACGGAGAATGAAAAACTGTTTTTT.

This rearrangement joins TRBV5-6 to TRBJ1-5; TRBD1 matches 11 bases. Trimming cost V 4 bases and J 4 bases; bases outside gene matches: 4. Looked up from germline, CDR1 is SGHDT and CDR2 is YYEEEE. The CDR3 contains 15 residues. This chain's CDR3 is CASSGGTGGNQPQHF. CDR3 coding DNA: TGTGCCAGCAGCGGCGGGACAGGGGGTAATCAGCCCCAGCATTTT.

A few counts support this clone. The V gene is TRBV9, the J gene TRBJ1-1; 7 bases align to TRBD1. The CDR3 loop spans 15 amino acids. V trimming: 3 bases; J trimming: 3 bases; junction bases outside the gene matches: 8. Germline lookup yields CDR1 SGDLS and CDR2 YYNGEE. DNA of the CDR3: TGTGCCAGCAGCGCTACGAACAGGGGTGACACTGAAGCTTTCTTT. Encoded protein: CASSATNRGDTEAFF.

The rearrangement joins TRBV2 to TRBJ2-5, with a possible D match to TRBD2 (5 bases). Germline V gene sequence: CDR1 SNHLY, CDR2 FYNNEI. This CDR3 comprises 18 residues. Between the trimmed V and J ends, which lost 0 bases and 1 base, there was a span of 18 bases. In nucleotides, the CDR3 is TGTGCCAGCAGTGAAGCAGGCGGTTCGATGGGGAGCCAAGAGACCCAGTACTTC. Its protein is CASSEAGGSMGSQETQYF.

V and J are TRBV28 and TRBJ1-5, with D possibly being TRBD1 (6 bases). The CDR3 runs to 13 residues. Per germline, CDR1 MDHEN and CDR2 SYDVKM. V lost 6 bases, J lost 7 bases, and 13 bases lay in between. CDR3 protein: CASSYNRDQPQHF. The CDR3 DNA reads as TGTGCCAGCAGCTATAACAGGGACCAGCCCCAGCATTTT. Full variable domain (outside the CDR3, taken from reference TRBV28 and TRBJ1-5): DVKVTQSSRYLVKRTGEKVFLECVQDMDHENMFWYRQDPGLGLRLIYFSYDVKMKEKGDIPEGYSVSREKKERFSLILESASTNQTSMYLCASSYNRDQPQHFGDGTRLSIL.

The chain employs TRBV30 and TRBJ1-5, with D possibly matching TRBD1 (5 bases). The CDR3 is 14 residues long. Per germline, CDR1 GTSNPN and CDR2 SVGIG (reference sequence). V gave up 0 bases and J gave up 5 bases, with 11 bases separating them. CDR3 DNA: TGTGCCTGGAGTGTACTGACAGCCGATCAGCCCCAGCATTTT. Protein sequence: CAWSVLTADQPQHF.

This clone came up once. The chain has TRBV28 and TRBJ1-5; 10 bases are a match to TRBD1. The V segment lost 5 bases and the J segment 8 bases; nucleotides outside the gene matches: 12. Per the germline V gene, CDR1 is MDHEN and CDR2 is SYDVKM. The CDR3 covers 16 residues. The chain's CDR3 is CASSLPGTGVIEPQHF. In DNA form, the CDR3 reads TGTGCCAGCAGTCTTCCAGGGACAGGGGTGATTGAGCCCCAGCATTTT.

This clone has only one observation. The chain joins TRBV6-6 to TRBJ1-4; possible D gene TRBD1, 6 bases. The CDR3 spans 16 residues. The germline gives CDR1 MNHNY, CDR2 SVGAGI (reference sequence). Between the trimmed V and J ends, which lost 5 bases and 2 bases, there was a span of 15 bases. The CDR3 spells CASSQFGGLTNEKLFF. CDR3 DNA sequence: TGTGCCAGCAGTCAATTTGGGGGGCTTACTAATGAAAAACTGTTTTTT.

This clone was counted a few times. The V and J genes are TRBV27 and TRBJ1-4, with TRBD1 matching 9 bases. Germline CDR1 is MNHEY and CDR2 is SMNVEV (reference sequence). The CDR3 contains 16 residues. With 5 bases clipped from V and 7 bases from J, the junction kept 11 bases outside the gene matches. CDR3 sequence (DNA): TGTGCCAGCAGTGGACAGGGGCGGAGAGGAGCTGAAAAACTGTTTTTT. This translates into CASSGQGRRGAEKLFF.

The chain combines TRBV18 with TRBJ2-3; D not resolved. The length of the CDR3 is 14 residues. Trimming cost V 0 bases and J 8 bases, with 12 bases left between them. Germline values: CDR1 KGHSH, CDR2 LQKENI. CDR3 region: CASSPPRTLGTQYF. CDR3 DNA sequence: TGTGCCAGCTCACCACCGAGGACCCTCGGTACGCAGTATTTT.

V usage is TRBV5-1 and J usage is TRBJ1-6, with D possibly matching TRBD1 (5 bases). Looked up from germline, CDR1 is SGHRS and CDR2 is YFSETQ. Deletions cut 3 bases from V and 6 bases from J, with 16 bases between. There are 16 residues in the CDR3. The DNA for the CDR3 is TGCGCCAGCAGCTCCCCTTTCGGACAAATTAATTCACCCCTCCACTTT. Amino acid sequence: CASSSPFGQINSPLHF.

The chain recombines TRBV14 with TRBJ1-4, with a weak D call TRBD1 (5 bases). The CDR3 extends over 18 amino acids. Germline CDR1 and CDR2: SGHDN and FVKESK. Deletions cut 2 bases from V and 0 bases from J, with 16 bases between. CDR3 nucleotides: TGTGCCAGCAGCCAAAGGTTGCAGGGAGTTGCAACTAATGAAAAACTGTTTTTT. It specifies CASSQRLQGVATNEKLFF.

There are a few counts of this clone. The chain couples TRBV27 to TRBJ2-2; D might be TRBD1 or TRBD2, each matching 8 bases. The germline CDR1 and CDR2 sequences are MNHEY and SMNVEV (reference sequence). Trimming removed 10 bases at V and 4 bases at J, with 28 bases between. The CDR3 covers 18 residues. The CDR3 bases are TGTGCCACCAGGGGGCGGGGGGACGGGAGGCGCGGCACCGGGGAGCTGTTTTTT. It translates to CATRGRGDGRRGTGELFF.

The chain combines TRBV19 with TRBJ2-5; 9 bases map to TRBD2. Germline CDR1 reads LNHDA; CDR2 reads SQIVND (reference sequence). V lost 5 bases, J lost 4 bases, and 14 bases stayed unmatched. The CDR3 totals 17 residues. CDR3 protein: CASSPHLTSGGGETQYF. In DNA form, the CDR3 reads TGTGCCAGTAGTCCCCATTTGACTAGCGGAGGGGGAGAGACCCAGTACTTC.

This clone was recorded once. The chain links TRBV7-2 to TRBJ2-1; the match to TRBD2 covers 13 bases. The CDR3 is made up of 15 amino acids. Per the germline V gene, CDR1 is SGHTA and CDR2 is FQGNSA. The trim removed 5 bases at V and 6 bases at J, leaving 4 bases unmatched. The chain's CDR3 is CASSRTSGGINEQFF. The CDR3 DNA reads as TGTGCCAGCAGCCGGACTAGCGGGGGAATCAATGAGCAGTTCTTC.

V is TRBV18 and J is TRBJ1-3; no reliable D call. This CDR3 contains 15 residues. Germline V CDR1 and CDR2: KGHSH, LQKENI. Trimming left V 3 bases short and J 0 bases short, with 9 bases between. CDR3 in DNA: TGTGCCAGCTCACCGCCGGCGGGCTCTGGAAACACCATATATTTT. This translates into CASSPPAGSGNTIYF.

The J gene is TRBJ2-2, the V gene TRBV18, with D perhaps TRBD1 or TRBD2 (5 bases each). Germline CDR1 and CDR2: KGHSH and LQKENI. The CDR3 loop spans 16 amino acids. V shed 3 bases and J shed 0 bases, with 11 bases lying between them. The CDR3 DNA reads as TGTGCCAGCTCACCCCTAGGGACGGCGAACACCGGGGAGCTGTTTTTT. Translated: CASSPLGTANTGELFF.

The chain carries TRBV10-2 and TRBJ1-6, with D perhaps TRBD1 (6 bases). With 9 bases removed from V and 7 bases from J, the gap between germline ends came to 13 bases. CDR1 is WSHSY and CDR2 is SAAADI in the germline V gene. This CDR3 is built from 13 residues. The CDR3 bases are TGCGCCAGTAGAACAGGGAGCAATTCACCCCTCCACTTT. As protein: CASRTGSNSPLHF.

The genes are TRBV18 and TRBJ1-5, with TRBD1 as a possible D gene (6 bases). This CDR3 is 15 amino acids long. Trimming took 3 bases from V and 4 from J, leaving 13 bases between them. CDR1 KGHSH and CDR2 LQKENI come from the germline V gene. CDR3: CASSPNQGRNQPQHF. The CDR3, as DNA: TGTGCCAGCTCACCGAACCAGGGGAGGAATCAGCCCCAGCATTTT.

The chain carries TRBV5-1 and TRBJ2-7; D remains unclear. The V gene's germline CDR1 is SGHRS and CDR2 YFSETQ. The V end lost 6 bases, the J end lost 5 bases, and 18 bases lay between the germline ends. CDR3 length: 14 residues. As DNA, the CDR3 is TGCGCCAGCAAGCTTGATACGGGTACACACGAGCAGTACTTC. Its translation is CASKLDTGTHEQYF.

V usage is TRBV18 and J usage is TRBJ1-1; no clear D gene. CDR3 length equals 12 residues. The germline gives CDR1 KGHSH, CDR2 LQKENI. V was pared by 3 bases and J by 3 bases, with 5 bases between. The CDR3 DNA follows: TGTGCCAGCTCACCTGGGTACACTGAAGCTTTCTTT. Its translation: CASSPGYTEAFF.

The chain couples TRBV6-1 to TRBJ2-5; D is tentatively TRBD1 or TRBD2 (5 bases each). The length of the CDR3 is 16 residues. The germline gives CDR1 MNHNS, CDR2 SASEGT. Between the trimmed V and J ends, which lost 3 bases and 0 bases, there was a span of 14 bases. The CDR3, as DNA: TGTGCCAGCAGTGACCCCTGGGACGGATACCAAGAGACCCAGTACTTC. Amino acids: CASSDPWDGYQETQYF.